Listed below are T cell receptor beta chains from one sample, sequenced in a study of cytomegalovirus exposure and HLA in healthy donors. Sequencing used immunoSEQ multiplex PCR; TCRdb keeps in-frame clones, though not all of them. Among 150,000 to 200,000 clones listed, around 90% were seen once. The sequenced material came from PBMCs. The receptors shown here come from a boy aged 2 to 10 in good health and CMV-seronegative. CDR3s include the opening cysteine and the closing phenylalanine or tryptophan. The D gene is left open where the match is weak. The size field is filled for only some rows; it gives once, few, many or a size class.

J: TRBJ1-2
size: -
D: TRBD1
V: TRBV18
DNA: TGTGCCAGCACGGACAGGGGAGATGGCTACACCTTC
CDR3: CASTDRGDGYTF

J: TRBJ2-5
size: -
D: -
V: TRBV5-1
DNA: TGCGCCAGCAGCTTGCGTGCCGCCGAGGGGACCCAGTACTTC
CDR3: CASSLRAAEGTQYF

J: TRBJ1-2
size: -
D: -
V: TRBV13
DNA: TGTGCCAGCAGCCCCTTCGCCTATAGCTACACCTTC
CDR3: CASSPFAYSYTF

J: TRBJ2-7
size: few
D: -
V: TRBV18
DNA: TGTGCCAGCTCACCATCCGGGGTGGGGGAGCAGTACTTC
CDR3: CASSPSGVGEQYF

J: TRBJ2-5
size: -
D: TRBD1
V: TRBV4-2
DNA: TGTGCCAGCAGCCAAGGGACCCAGGACAGGGGGTTCCAAGAGACCCAGTACTTC
CDR3: CASSQGTQDRGFQETQYF

J: TRBJ2-3
size: -
D: TRBD2
V: TRBV7-3
DNA: TGTGCCAGCAGCTCGACTAGCGGGGGATCCACAGATACGCAGTATTTT
CDR3: CASSSTSGGSTDTQYF

J: TRBJ1-2
size: -
D: TRBD1
V: TRBV2
DNA: TGTGCCAGCAGGGATCCACAGGGGGCAAGGGATGGCTACACCTTC
CDR3: CASRDPQGARDGYTF

J: TRBJ2-1
size: -
D: -
V: TRBV6-1
DNA: TGTGCCAGCAGTGAACGGCGGGATTACAATGAGCAGTTCTTC
CDR3: CASSERRDYNEQFF

J: TRBJ2-4
size: few
D: TRBD1
V: TRBV27
DNA: TGTGCCAGCAGTGCCATATTGGGGGTGGTGGGACAGCTAGCCAAAAACATTCAGTACTTC
CDR3: CASSAILGVVGQLAKNIQYF

J: TRBJ2-7
size: -
D: -
V: TRBV28
DNA: TGTGCCAGCAGTTTATTACAGTCCTCCTACGAGCAGTACTTC
CDR3: CASSLLQSSYEQYF

J: TRBJ2-3
size: -
D: TRBD1
V: TRBV7-3
DNA: TGTGCCAGCAGCATACAGGGGACAGTAGGCACAGATACGCAGTATTTT
CDR3: CASSIQGTVGTDTQYF

J: TRBJ1-1
size: -
D: TRBD1
V: TRBV28
DNA: TGTGCCAGCAGCAGCCGACAGGGAAACACTGAAGCTTTCTTT
CDR3: CASSSRQGNTEAFF

J: TRBJ2-5
size: -
D: -
V: TRBV27
DNA: TGTGCCAGCAGCCGGGGAGCTAAAGAGACCCAGTACTTC
CDR3: CASSRGAKETQYF

J: TRBJ1-2
size: -
D: -
V: TRBV6-1
DNA: TGTGCCAGCAGTGAAGGGCAGGTGGATGGCTACACCTTC
CDR3: CASSEGQVDGYTF

J: TRBJ2-3
size: -
D: TRBD2
V: TRBV6-6
DNA: TGTGCCAGCAGTTACGGCATAGCGGGGATGGCAGATACGCAGTATTTT
CDR3: CASSYGIAGMADTQYF

J: TRBJ2-7
size: -
D: TRBD2
V: TRBV18
DNA: TGTGCCAGCTCCCCCAAGGAACTAGCGGGGTCATTCTACGAGCAGTACTTC
CDR3: CASSPKELAGSFYEQYF

J: TRBJ2-7
size: -
D: -
V: TRBV4-1
DNA: TGCGCCAGCAGCCAAGAGAGTGGTACCTACGAGCAGTACTTC
CDR3: CASSQESGTYEQYF

J: TRBJ2-3
size: -
D: -
V: TRBV27
DNA: TGTGTCAGCACCCTTGGGACTAGCACAGATACGCAGTATTTT
CDR3: CVSTLGTSTDTQYF

J: TRBJ2-1
size: -
D: TRBD2
V: TRBV4-2
DNA: TGTGCCAGCAGCCAGCGGGGGGGCAGTGGGAATGAGCAGTTCTTC
CDR3: CASSQRGGSGNEQFF

J: TRBJ1-1
size: -
D: -
V: TRBV6-5
DNA: TGTGCCAGCCAGGGCCAGGCTGAAGCTTTCTTT
CDR3: CASQGQAEAFF

J: TRBJ2-5
size: -
D: TRBD1
V: TRBV6-1
DNA: TGTGCCAGCACTAGGGACAGGGGGTCGGGCGAGACCCAGTACTTC
CDR3: CASTRDRGSGETQYF

J: TRBJ2-5
size: -
D: TRBD2
V: TRBV28
DNA: TGTGCCAGCAGAGAGCGGGGGGCGGGAGAGACCCAGTACTTC
CDR3: CASRERGAGETQYF

J: TRBJ1-5
size: -
D: -
V: TRBV15
DNA: TGTGCCACCAGCAGACAGACAGTTAATCAGCCCCAGCATTTT
CDR3: CATSRQTVNQPQHF

J: TRBJ2-3
size: -
D: -
V: TRBV6-6
DNA: TGTGCCAGCCGAGACGCGGGGAGAGGCACAGATACGCAGTATTTT
CDR3: CASRDAGRGTDTQYF

J: TRBJ1-1
size: -
D: -
V: TRBV9
DNA: TGTGCCAGCAGCGTAAGAGCGGGATGGGAGGACACTGAAGCTTTCTTT
CDR3: CASSVRAGWEDTEAFF

J: TRBJ1-1
size: -
D: -
V: TRBV7-9
DNA: TGTGCCAGCAGCTTGCAGGGAGGGACTGAAGCTTTCTTT
CDR3: CASSLQGGTEAFF

J: TRBJ2-5
size: -
D: TRBD2
V: TRBV28
DNA: TGTGCCAGCAGTTTCAGGCTAGCGGGCCGACAAGAGACCCAGTACTTC
CDR3: CASSFRLAGRQETQYF

J: TRBJ1-2
size: -
D: TRBD1
V: TRBV29-1
DNA: TGCAGCGTTATCGGGACAGTTGGCTACACCTTC
CDR3: CSVIGTVGYTF

J: TRBJ2-7
size: -
D: -
V: TRBV6-1
DNA: TGTGCCAGCAGTGGAACCGGGTCCCCCTACGAGCAGTACTTC
CDR3: CASSGTGSPYEQYF

J: TRBJ2-5
size: -
D: TRBD2
V: TRBV5-1
DNA: TGCGCCAGCAGCGGACTAGCGGGGGGCCTTCAAGAGACCCAGTACTTC
CDR3: CASSGLAGGLQETQYF

J: TRBJ2-3
size: -
D: TRBD1
V: TRBV19
DNA: TGTGCCAGTAGTCCACCTTCGACAGGGGACCCTAGCACAGATACGCAGTATTTT
CDR3: CASSPPSTGDPSTDTQYF

J: TRBJ2-7
size: -
D: TRBD2
V: TRBV27
DNA: TGTGCCAGCGTCGGGACTAGCGGGGGGAGCTACGAGCAGTACTTC
CDR3: CASVGTSGGSYEQYF

J: TRBJ2-5
size: -
D: -
V: TRBV7-8
DNA: TGTGCCAGCACTCACCTAGAACCACCGGAGACCCAGTACTTC
CDR3: CASTHLEPPETQYF

J: TRBJ1-6
size: -
D: TRBD1
V: TRBV27
DNA: TGTGCCAGCAGTTTATACAGGGGAAACAATTCACCCCTCCACTTT
CDR3: CASSLYRGNNSPLHF

J: TRBJ1-1
size: -
D: TRBD1
V: TRBV5-4
DNA: TGTGCCAGCAGCGACAGGGGGCGGAACACTGAAGCTTTCTTT
CDR3: CASSDRGRNTEAFF

J: TRBJ1-6
size: -
D: -
V: TRBV10-3
DNA: TGTGCCATCAGTGAGGTGGGGGCAAATAATTCACCCCTCCACTTT
CDR3: CAISEVGANNSPLHF

J: TRBJ2-7
size: -
D: -
V: TRBV5-6
DNA: TGTGCCAGCAGCTGGGATCGGGGGACCTCCTACGAGCAGTACTTC
CDR3: CASSWDRGTSYEQYF

J: TRBJ2-1
size: -
D: -
V: TRBV6-1
DNA: TGTGCCAGCAGTGAATCAGCAGCGTACTACCAGCAGTTCTTC
CDR3: CASSESAAYYQQFF

J: TRBJ2-2
size: -
D: -
V: TRBV6-1
DNA: TGTGCCAGCCGGACAGATTTGAACACCGGGGAGCTGTTTTTT
CDR3: CASRTDLNTGELFF

J: TRBJ1-3
size: -
D: -
V: TRBV6-5
DNA: TGTGCCAGCAGTTACTCGATCAGGGTTTCTGGAAACACCATATATTTT
CDR3: CASSYSIRVSGNTIYF

J: TRBJ2-7
size: -
D: -
V: TRBV27
DNA: TGTGCCAGCAGTTTGACTAGAACGCCTTCCGCGGGCGAGCAGTACTTC
CDR3: CASSLTRTPSAGEQYF

J: TRBJ1-1
size: -
D: -
V: TRBV27
DNA: TGTGCCAGCTCGGCCTACTATAGGAACACTGAAGCTTTCTTT
CDR3: CASSAYYRNTEAFF